The present T cell receptor (beta chain) was sequenced within a study of T cell responses to AZD1222 COVID-19 vaccine. General observations from the study: Nearly half of unique spike-specific TCRs reportedly avoided B.1.351 and B.1.1.7 mutated regions. Most donors were white British and more were female, and clonal diversity was possibly underestimated.

CDR1 WNHNN and CDR2 SYGVQD come from the germline V gene (reference sequence). V was cut by 0 bases and J by 10 bases, with 10 bases left in between. This CDR3 is built from 14 residues. Of note for this clone: Its matching antigen is unknown.

The assay was immunoSEQ multiplex PCR, and TCRdb's table has in-frame clones only and misses some. The profile shows 120,000 to 150,000 clones, roughly nine tenths of them singletons. This rearrangement joins TRBV10-1 to TRBJ1-6; maybe TRBD1 (5 bases). Sample: peripheral blood, taken on day 0 of AZD1222 vaccination. This TCR was sampled from an adult in good health. The CDR3 DNA reads TGCGCCAGCAGTGAGTCGGGCAGGGTCTCACCCCTCCACTTT. It encodes CASSESGRVSPLHF.